This entry lists 26 T cell receptor beta chains sequenced from one sample in a study of T cells in Graves' hyperthyroidism and ophthalmopathy. There were TCR beta CDR3 regions amplified from RNA transcripts. The TCR CDR3 first-round RT-PCR relied on the HTBI primer set. TCRdb recomputed calls from the multiplex PCR reads with MiXCR, one row per CDR3 protein. The sample includes roughly 500,000 distinct CDR3 sequences, approximately 16% of them seen just once. Sequenced input: blood. Receptors were obtained from a woman aged 30 to 39 with Graves' ophthalmopathy.

The table lists this clonotype with many counts. The CDR3: CASSFSTGGSEQYF. The CDR3 nucleotides read TGTGCCAGCAGTTTTTCAACAGGAGGGTCCGAGCAGTACTTC. This chain uses TRBV12-3 or TRBV12-4 with TRBJ2-7; D may be TRBD2 (6 bases). The CDR3 runs 14 residues. Trimming took 3 bases from V and 6 from J, leaving 15 bases between them.

This clonotype was detected many times. This CDR3 reads CASSLQDEQYF. In nucleotides, the CDR3 is TGTGCCAGCAGCTTACAGGACGAGCAGTACTTC. The V and J genes are TRBV5-6 and TRBJ2-7, with D tentatively TRBD1 (5 bases). The V and J ends lost 2 bases and 5 bases respectively, with 5 bases between them. The length of the CDR3 is 11 residues. CDR1 and CDR2 (germline): SGHDT, YYEEEE.

This clonotype occurred once. V usage is TRBV6-1 and J usage is TRBJ2-7; a possible D gene is TRBD1 (5 bases). The CDR3 consists of 15 residues. Germline V CDR1 and CDR2: MNHNS, SASEGT. Trimming took off 6 bases at V and 2 bases at J, with 17 bases between the two ends. The CDR3 region is CASSSQGESPYEQYF. The CDR3 DNA is TGTGCCAGCAGCTCCCAAGGGGAATCTCCCTACGAGCAGTACTTC.

This clonotype was seen more than once but under ten times. V usage is TRBV9 and J usage is TRBJ2-1; D unresolved. Looked up from germline, CDR1 is SGDLS and CDR2 is YYNGEE. The CDR3 length is 14 residues. Trimming left V 0 bases short and J 1 base short, with 5 bases between. The CDR3 region has the DNA TGTGCCAGCAGCGTAGTTGGTTCCTACAATGAGCAGTTCTTC. As protein: CASSVVGSYNEQFF. Full variable domain (outside the CDR3, taken from reference TRBV9 and TRBJ2-1): DSGVTQTPKHLITATGQRVTLRCSPRSGDLSVYWYQQSLDQGLQFLIQYYNGEERAKGNILERFSAQQFPDLHSELNLSSLELGDSALYFCASSVVGSYNEQFFGPGTRLTVL.

This clonotype was recorded at least ten times. This chain links TRBV9 with TRBJ2-1, with TRBD2 as a possible D gene (6 bases). Germline-derived CDR1 and CDR2 are SGDLS and YYNGEE. The CDR3 has 15 residues. Trimming left V 2 bases short and J 6 bases short, with 15 bases between. CDR3 sequence (DNA): TGTGCCAGCAGCGTGTACGGGAGTTTAGTCAATGAGCAGTTCTTC. Translated: CASSVYGSLVNEQFF.

The CDR3 is CASSSRALEYF. The CDR3 DNA reads TGTGCCAGCAGTTCCCGGGCCCTCGAGTACTTC. This sequence joins TRBV6-2 or TRBV6-3 and TRBJ2-5; D is undetermined. Looked up from germline, CDR1 is MNHEY and CDR2 is SVGEGT. CDR3 length: 11 amino acids. The germline V and J ends were trimmed by 4 bases and 12 bases, with 12 bases remaining between them.

This clonotype showed up just a few times. An end of the junction differs from the germline gene, which may be a read error. This chain joins TRBV29-1 and TRBJ1-5; TRBD1 matches at 7 bases. The germline V gene has CDR1 SQVTM and CDR2 ANQGSEA. This CDR3 contains 13 residues. The DNA for the CDR3 is TGCAACGTTAAGACAGGGAATGCTCAGCCCCAGCATTTT. It specifies CNVKTGNAQPQHF.

This clonotype has more than one count but fewer than ten. The chain links TRBV5-1 to TRBJ2-2; no clear D. Germline V gene lookup returns CDR1 SGHRS and CDR2 YFSETQ. The CDR3 length is 14 residues. Trimming stripped 3 bases from V and 4 bases from J, with 10 bases between. The chain's CDR3 is CASSSTLSTGELFF. The CDR3 nucleotides read TGCGCCAGCAGCTCTACACTATCCACCGGGGAGCTGTTTTTT.

This clonotype was counted many times. This chain connects TRBV7-2 to TRBJ2-7; 11 nucleotides match TRBD2. Trimming at V came to 3 bases and at J to 4 bases, leaving 11 bases not matched to a gene. This CDR3 is built from 17 residues. The germline V gene encodes CDR1 SGHTA and CDR2 FQGNSA. This CDR3 reads CASSFREGGLADYEQYF. The CDR3, as DNA: TGTGCCAGCAGCTTTAGGGAAGGGGGACTAGCGGATTACGAGCAGTACTTC.

The chain uses TRBV28 and TRBJ2-7; D gene unclear. This CDR3 is built from 13 residues. Germline lookup yields CDR1 MDHEN and CDR2 SYDVKM. Trimming removed 7 bases from V and 6 bases from J, with 16 bases in between. Here the CDR3 reads CASTQQRLGEQYF. CDR3 in DNA: TGTGCCAGCACCCAGCAGCGTCTCGGCGAGCAGTACTTC.

This clonotype was recorded at least ten times. This chain connects TRBV5-1 to TRBJ2-5; 7 nucleotides align to TRBD1. This CDR3 spans 15 amino acids. Germline V lookup: CDR1 SGHRS, CDR2 YFSETQ. V lost 0 bases, J lost 5 bases, and 7 bases stayed unmatched. The CDR3 is CASSLETGYEETQYF. The DNA of the CDR3 is TGCGCCAGCAGCTTGGAGACAGGGTATGAGGAGACCCAGTACTTC.

This clonotype was picked up one time. The chain couples TRBV11-2 to TRBJ2-2; possibly TRBD2 for D (5 bases). V shed 3 bases and J shed 7 bases, with 15 bases lying between them. CDR3 length: 15 amino acids. Germline V lookup: CDR1 SGHAT, CDR2 FQNNGV. The CDR3 reads CASSFQGFAGGELFF. The CDR3 region has the DNA TGTGCCAGCAGCTTCCAAGGGTTTGCGGGCGGGGAGCTGTTTTTT. Variable domain in full (rest from reference TRBV11-2 and TRBJ2-2): EAGVAQSPRYKIIEKRQSVAFWCNPISGHATLYWYQQILGQGPKLLIQFQNNGVVDDSQLPKDRFSAERLKGVDSTLKIQPAKLEDSAVYLCASSFQGFAGGELFFGEGSRLTVL.

This clonotype was observed a handful of times. The V call is TRBV20-1, the J call TRBJ1-1, with D possibly matching TRBD1 (6 bases). Germline V CDR1 and CDR2: DFQATT, SNEGSKA (reference sequence). Trimming cost V 5 bases and J 8 bases, with 18 bases left between them. The CDR3 is made up of 13 amino acids. CDR3 in DNA: TGCAGTGCTCCTAGGGACATCTCGGCCGAAGCTTTCTTT. Protein sequence: CSAPRDISAEAFF.

This clonotype is a singleton in its sample. The genes are TRBV30 and TRBJ1-5, with a possible D match to TRBD1 (6 bases). This CDR3 is built from 13 residues. V gave up 3 bases and J gave up 2 bases, with 8 bases separating them. Germline loops: CDR1 GTSNPN, CDR2 SVGIG (reference sequence). In DNA, the CDR3 is TGTGCCTGGAGGGGGGGCGGCAATCAGCCCCAGCATTTT. Encoded protein: CAWRGGGNQPQHF. Combining the CDR3 with reference TRBV30 and TRBJ1-5 gives the whole variable domain SQTIHQWPATLVQPVGSPLSLECTVEGTSNPNLYWYRQAAGRGLQLLFYSVGIGQISSEVPQNLSASRPQDRQFILSSKKLLLSDSGFYLCAWRGGGNQPQHFGDGTRLSIL.

The chain has TRBV29-1 and TRBJ2-5, with D possibly being TRBD2 (7 bases). In germline, CDR1 is SQVTM, CDR2 ANQGSEA. V was shortened by 6 bases and J by 4 bases, with 18 bases between the two germline ends. This CDR3 is 14 amino acids long. The CDR3 sequence: CSVRSTGRGETQYF. CDR3 coding DNA: TGCAGCGTCCGAAGTACAGGGAGGGGAGAGACCCAGTACTTC.

The chain employs TRBV9 and TRBJ2-1, with 9 nucleotides matching TRBD1. This CDR3 has 16 amino acids. In germline, CDR1 is SGDLS, CDR2 YYNGEE. The trim removed 1 base at V and 8 bases at J, leaving 10 bases unmatched. Written as DNA, the CDR3 is TGTGCCAGCAGCGTATTGGGACAGGGCCGCTCGGATGAGCAGTTCTTC. Residues: CASSVLGQGRSDEQFF.

The chain combines TRBV4-2 with TRBJ2-7, with a tentative D call TRBD1 (5 bases). CDR1 and CDR2 from the germline V gene are LGHNA and YNFKEQ. With 0 bases removed from V and 5 bases from J, the gap between germline ends came to 20 bases. This CDR3 region has 17 residues. The CDR3 DNA reads TGTGCCAGCAGCCAAGATCAGGGATATGTTGCGGTCAACGAGCAGTACTTC. Protein: CASSQDQGYVAVNEQYF.

The chain has TRBV19 and TRBJ2-1, with a weak D call TRBD2 (6 bases). CDR1 and CDR2 from the germline V gene are LNHDA and SQIVND (reference sequence). The CDR3 has 12 amino acids. The germline V and J ends were trimmed by 7 bases and 10 bases, with 14 bases remaining between them. CDR3 loop: CASNPGGREQFF. The CDR3 nucleotides are TGTGCCAGTAACCCTGGAGGGCGGGAGCAGTTCTTC.

The rearrangement joins TRBV6-1 to TRBJ2-1; possible D gene TRBD2, 6 bases. This CDR3 region has 12 residues. CDR1 and CDR2 from the germline V gene are MNHNS and SASEGT. V was shortened by 8 bases and J by 5 bases, with 10 bases between the two germline ends. DNA for the CDR3: TGTGCCAGCGGGAGGAGCAACAATGAGCAGTTCTTC. It translates to CASGRSNNEQFF.

This clonotype has a count of ten or more. V is TRBV7-6 and J is TRBJ2-3, with D possibly being TRBD2 (5 bases). The V and J ends lost 3 bases and 6 bases respectively, with 13 bases between them. The CDR3 totals 14 residues. CDR1 is SGHVS and CDR2 is FNYEAQ in the germline V gene. CDR3 region: CASSFGGRGDTQYF. For the CDR3, the DNA is TGTGCCAGCAGCTTTGGAGGTCGCGGGGATACGCAGTATTTT. Variable domain in full (rest from reference TRBV7-6 and TRBJ2-3): GAGVSQSPRYKVTKRGQDVALRCDPISGHVSLYWYRQALGQGPEFLTYFNYEAQQDKSGLPNDRFSAERPEGSISTLTIQRTEQRDSAMYRCASSFGGRGDTQYFGPGTRLTVL.

The chain recombines TRBV11-2 with TRBJ1-6, with D possibly TRBD1 on 6 matching bases. The ends were cut back, 0 bases at V and 4 bases at J, with 7 bases in the middle. CDR1 is SGHAT, CDR2 FQNNGV, per germline. This CDR3 spans 15 amino acids. The CDR3 DNA reads TGTGCCAGCAGCTTAGATCAGGGGTATAATTCACCCCTCCACTTT. Protein: CASSLDQGYNSPLHF.

V is TRBV6-2 or TRBV6-3 and J is TRBJ2-7; 8 bases fit TRBD2. Germline V gene data show CDR1 as MNHEY and CDR2 as SVGEGT. The CDR3 sequence is 16 residues long. The J segment lost 0 bases and the V segment lost 0 bases, leaving 4 bases of the junction unmatched. CDR3 amino acids: CASSYSLREVSYEQYF. The CDR3, as DNA: TGTGCCAGCAGTTACTCGTTGCGGGAGGTCTCCTACGAGCAGTACTTC.

This clonotype occurred a few times. The gene calls are TRBV7-6 and TRBJ2-2, with 7 bases matching TRBD2. In germline, CDR1 is SGHVS, CDR2 FNYEAQ. V trimming: 5 bases; J trimming: 3 bases; junction bases outside the gene matches: 9. The CDR3 contains 16 residues. DNA of the CDR3: TGTGCCAGCAGCCGCGCACTAGCGAAGGACACCGGGGAGCTGTTTTTT. It is translated as CASSRALAKDTGELFF. Variable domain in full (rest from reference TRBV7-6 and TRBJ2-2): GAGVSQSPRYKVTKRGQDVALRCDPISGHVSLYWYRQALGQGPEFLTYFNYEAQQDKSGLPNDRFSAERPEGSISTLTIQRTEQRDSAMYRCASSRALAKDTGELFFGEGSRLTVL.

In this sample, this clonotype turned up a few times. The CDR3 here is CASSPVQGASLQPQHF. The DNA of the CDR3 is TGTGCCAGCAGCCCAGTCCAGGGGGCATCTCTTCAGCCCCAGCATTTT. This sequence joins TRBV7-2 and TRBJ1-5; 8 positions agree with TRBD1. CDR1 is SGHTA and CDR2 is FQGNSA in the germline V gene. The CDR3 extends over 16 amino acids. V lost 5 bases to trimming and J lost 6 bases; unmatched junction nucleotides: 12.

This clonotype was seen more than once but under ten times. The CDR3 loop reads CASSLVVNSYGYTF. In DNA, the CDR3 is TGTGCCAGCAGCTTAGTCGTGAACAGTTATGGCTACACCTTC. This chain joins TRBV7-9 and TRBJ1-2, with D hard to call. Trimming took 1 base from V and 5 from J, leaving 11 bases between them. Germline V CDR1 and CDR2: SEHNR, FQNEAQ (reference sequence). The CDR3 loop spans 14 amino acids.

There are many counts of this clonotype. This sequence joins TRBV5-1 and TRBJ2-1; D is unresolved. This CDR3 contains 14 residues. V gave up 7 bases and J gave up 8 bases, with 19 bases separating them. In germline, CDR1 is SGHRS, CDR2 YFSETQ. The CDR3 protein is CASRVGLAGDEQFF. The CDR3 nucleotides are TGCGCCAGCCGGGTTGGGCTTGCAGGCGATGAGCAGTTCTTC. Variable domain in full (rest from reference TRBV5-1 and TRBJ2-1): KAGVTQTPRYLIKTRGQQVTLSCSPISGHRSVSWYQQTPGQGLQFLFEYFSETQRNKGNFPGRFSGRQFSNSRSEMNVSTLELGDSALYLCASRVGLAGDEQFFGPGTRLTVL.